This passage covers 4 T cell receptor beta chains from one sample sequenced in a study of blood T cell repertoires in COVID-19. TCRdb's table, derived via immunoSEQ multiplex PCR, lists solely in-frame clones and lacks some. The data contain some 74,000 clones, about nine tenths of them singletons. Material: peripheral blood. The receptors were gathered from a man aged 45-60 years with active COVID-19.

CDR3 bases: TGCGCCAGCAGCCAGCGGGACTCGGGCGCTAGCACAGATACGCAGTATTTT. Protein product: CASSQRDSGASTDTQYF. The V gene is TRBV4-1, the J gene TRBJ2-3, with D perhaps matching TRBD2 (6 bases). V lost 3 bases and J 0 bases, leaving 16 bases between the germline ends. CDR3 length equals 17 residues. Germline CDR1 reads MGHRA; CDR2 reads YSYEKL.

The chain recombines TRBV7-8 with TRBJ2-2, with 9 bases that match TRBD2. The germline CDR1 and CDR2 sequences are SGHVS and FQNEAQ. Trimming took 5 bases from V and 1 from J; bases not matched to a gene: 8. The CDR3 consists of 17 residues. The CDR3 DNA reads as TGTGCCAGCAGCCCCGGGCCGACTAGCGGGAACACCGGGGAGCTGTTTTTT. Translating it yields CASSPGPTSGNTGELFF.

The gene calls are TRBV7-3 and TRBJ2-7; possible D gene TRBD2, 6 bases. The CDR3 sequence is 14 residues long. Looked up from germline, CDR1 is SGHTA and CDR2 is FQGTGA. V was shortened by 1 base and J by 3 bases, with 10 bases between the two germline ends. The CDR3 sequence: CASSLNSGSYEQYF. The DNA for the CDR3 is TGTGCCAGCAGCTTAAATTCCGGGAGCTACGAGCAGTACTTC. The full variable domain, in which reference TRBV7-3 and TRBJ2-7 provide the parts outside the CDR3, is GAGVSQTPSNKVTEKGKYVELRCDPISGHTALYWYRQSLGQGPEFLIYFQGTGAADDSGLPNDRFFAVRPEGSVSTLKIQRTERGDSAVYLCASSLNSGSYEQYFGPGTRLTVT.

V and J are TRBV13 and TRBJ2-1; D possibly corresponds to TRBD1 (6 bases). The CDR3 totals 16 residues. Germline V gene sequence: CDR1 PRHDT, CDR2 FYEKMQ (reference sequence). The V end was cut by 0 bases, the J end by 6 bases, with 15 bases between. Written as DNA, the CDR3 is TGTGCCAGCAGCTTAGGCTGGCAGGGGATAGGCAATGAGCAGTTCTTC. This encodes CASSLGWQGIGNEQFF.